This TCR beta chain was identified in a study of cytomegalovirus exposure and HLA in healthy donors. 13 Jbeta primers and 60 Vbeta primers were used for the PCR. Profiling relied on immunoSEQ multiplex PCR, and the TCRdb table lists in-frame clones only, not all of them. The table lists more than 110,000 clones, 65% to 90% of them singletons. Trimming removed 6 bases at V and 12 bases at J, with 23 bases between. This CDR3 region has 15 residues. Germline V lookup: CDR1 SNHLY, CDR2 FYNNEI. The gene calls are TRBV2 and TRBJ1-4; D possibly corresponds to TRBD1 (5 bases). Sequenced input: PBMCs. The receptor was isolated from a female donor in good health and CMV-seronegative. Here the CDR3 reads CASRVDRDFLVELFF. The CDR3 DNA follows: TGTGCCAGCAGGGTAGACCGGGACTTCCTTGTGGAACTGTTTTTT. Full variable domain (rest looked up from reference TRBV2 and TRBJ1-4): EPEVTQTPSHQVTQMGQEVILRCVPISNHLYFYWYRQILGQKVEFLVSFYNNEISEKSEIFDDQFSVERPDGSNFTLKIRSTKLEDSAMYFCASRVDRDFLVELFFGSGTQLSVL.